This passage covers 21 T cell receptor beta chains from one sample sequenced in a study of blood T cell repertoires in COVID-19. Sequencing was performed with immunoSEQ multiplex PCR; in TCRdb, only in-frame clones are kept and a portion is missing. The sample holds around 60,000 clones, roughly 88% seen once. Sequenced sample: peripheral blood. These receptors were collected from a man aged 45-65 years with active COVID-19.

The V gene is TRBV30, the J gene TRBJ1-3, with TRBD1 identical over 7 bases. After removal of 1 base from V and 4 bases from J, the junction contained 10 bases not matched to a gene. Looked up from germline, CDR1 is GTSNPN and CDR2 is SVGIG (reference sequence). This CDR3 has 16 residues. The CDR3 region has the DNA TGTGCCTGGAGTGCCGGGGGACAGAGGAAAGGAAACACCATATATTTT. It yields the protein CAWSAGGQRKGNTIYF. The full variable domain, in which reference TRBV30 and TRBJ1-3 provide the parts outside the CDR3, is SQTIHQWPATLVQPVGSPLSLECTVEGTSNPNLYWYRQAAGRGLQLLFYSVGIGQISSEVPQNLSASRPQDRQFILSSKKLLLSDSGFYLCAWSAGGQRKGNTIYFGEGSWLTVV.

This clone was detected only once. The chain employs TRBV18 and TRBJ1-1; perhaps TRBD1 as D (5 bases). V lost 2 bases, J lost 5 bases, and 12 bases lay in between. Looked up from germline, CDR1 is KGHSH and CDR2 is LQKENI. The CDR3 runs 14 residues. CDR3 residues: CASSPEGARTEAFF. CDR3 in DNA: TGTGCCAGCTCACCAGAAGGGGCGCGTACTGAAGCTTTCTTT.

This chain connects TRBV5-1 to TRBJ2-7; TRBD2 matches 9 bases. This CDR3 contains 15 residues. Germline V CDR1 and CDR2: SGHRS, YFSETQ. V lost 2 bases and J lost 7; bases outside the gene matches: 10. CDR3 nucleotide sequence: TGCGCCAGCAGCTTTAGCGGGGGAAAAATGTGGGAGCAGTACTTC. Translated: CASSFSGGKMWEQYF.

V is TRBV9 and J is TRBJ2-1; D is possibly TRBD2 (5 bases). The CDR3 length is 21 residues. In germline, CDR1 is SGDLS, CDR2 YYNGEE. The germline V and J ends were trimmed by 0 bases and 1 base, with 26 bases remaining between them. The CDR3 nucleotides read TGTGCCAGCAGCGTAGCTCTTTCACGGGGTGGTTGGCCGCGATCCTACAATGAGCAGTTCTTC. It translates to CASSVALSRGGWPRSYNEQFF. Variable domain in full (rest from reference TRBV9 and TRBJ2-1): DSGVTQTPKHLITATGQRVTLRCSPRSGDLSVYWYQQSLDQGLQFLIQYYNGEERAKGNILERFSAQQFPDLHSELNLSSLELGDSALYFCASSVALSRGGWPRSYNEQFFGPGTRLTVL.

This chain connects TRBV30 to TRBJ1-2; D is possibly TRBD1 (5 bases). CDR1 and CDR2 (germline): GTSNPN, SVGIG (reference sequence). The V end was cut by 5 bases, the J end by 3 bases, with 13 bases between. CDR3 length: 13 amino acids. The CDR3 is CAWLPGLDYGYTF. CDR3 bases: TGTGCCTGGCTCCCAGGGCTCGACTATGGCTACACCTTC.

This clone is a singleton in its sample. The chain carries TRBV18 and TRBJ2-2; 9 bases agree with TRBD2. The CDR3 runs to 17 residues. CDR1 and CDR2 (germline): KGHSH, LQKENI. V was pared by 5 bases and J by 0 bases, with 7 bases of the junction left unmatched. The CDR3 here is CASSASGGRANTGELFF. CDR3 in DNA: TGTGCCAGCTCAGCGAGCGGGGGGCGAGCGAACACCGGGGAGCTGTTTTTT.

Turning to this clone: This sample includes further DNA sequences coding for the same CDR3. The V call is TRBV19, the J call TRBJ2-6; unclear D gene. This CDR3 comprises 13 residues. Germline V gene sequence: CDR1 LNHDA, CDR2 SQIVND (reference sequence). V lost 3 bases, J lost 2 bases, and 2 bases lay in between. In DNA, the CDR3 is TGTGCCAGTAGTATTACTGGGGCCAACGTCCTGACTTTC. This encodes CASSITGANVLTF.

J is TRBJ2-7 and V is TRBV4-2, with TRBD1 matching over 9 bases. In germline, CDR1 is LGHNA, CDR2 YNFKEQ. CDR3 length: 15 residues. The V gene end was trimmed by 3 bases and the J gene end by 7 bases; junction bases not matched to a gene: 10. The chain's CDR3 is CASSQGGQGTGEQYF. For the CDR3, the DNA is TGTGCCAGCAGCCAGGGAGGACAGGGGACGGGTGAGCAGTACTTC.

The V and J genes are TRBV6-4 and TRBJ1-2, with 7 bases matching TRBD1. There are 13 residues in the CDR3. Germline CDR1 reads MRHNA; CDR2 reads SNTAGT. With 6 bases clipped from V and 6 bases from J, the junction kept 7 bases outside the gene matches. Here the CDR3 reads CASRQGTGDGYTF. CDR3 bases: TGTGCCAGCAGACAGGGGACCGGGGATGGCTACACCTTC.

The genes are TRBV3-1 (or the pseudogene TRBV3-2) and TRBJ2-2; maybe TRBD2 (5 bases). The CDR3 covers 16 residues. The germline V and J ends were trimmed by 3 bases and 5 bases, with 16 bases remaining between them. From germline, CDR1 is LGHDT and CDR2 YNNKEL (reference sequence). The CDR3 is CASSHGNIASTGELFF. The CDR3, as DNA: TGTGCCAGCAGCCACGGGAATATAGCCTCGACCGGGGAGCTGTTTTTT.

The chain combines TRBV5-6 with TRBJ1-1, with 7 nucleotides matching TRBD1. From germline, CDR1 is SGHDT and CDR2 YYEEEE. V shed 1 base and J 5 bases; nucleotides not matched to a gene: 8. The CDR3 length is 15 residues. CDR3 bases: TGTGCCAGCAGCTTGAGTCGGTCAGGGGGGACTGAAGCTTTCTTT. Translation: CASSLSRSGGTEAFF. The entire variable domain, with the rest obtained from reference TRBV5-6 and TRBJ1-1, is as follows: DAGVTQSPTHLIKTRGQQVTLRCSPKSGHDTVSWYQQALGQGPQFIFQYYEEEERQRGNFPDRFSGHQFPNYSSELNVNALLLGDSALYLCASSLSRSGGTEAFFGQGTRLTVV.

The chain employs TRBV6-5 and TRBJ2-7; possible D gene TRBD1, 6 bases. Deletions cut 7 bases from V and 1 base from J, with 11 bases between. Germline V gene lookup returns CDR1 MNHEY and CDR2 SVGAGI. The CDR3 has 13 residues. Here the CDR3 DNA reads TGTGCCAGCATCCCCAGGGGTTCCTACGAGCAGTACTTC. Residues: CASIPRGSYEQYF.

The chain combines TRBV5-4 with TRBJ1-2; a possible D gene is TRBD1 (6 bases). The CDR3 extends over 17 amino acids. Trimming removed 0 bases from V and 2 bases from J, with 17 bases in between. CDR1 and CDR2 from the germline V gene are SGHNT and YYREEE (reference sequence). The CDR3 reads CASSLGGARGGNYGYTF. CDR3 bases: TGTGCCAGCAGCTTGGGAGGGGCCAGGGGCGGGAACTATGGCTACACCTTC.

The chain links TRBV6-6 to TRBJ1-2; possible D gene TRBD1, 6 bases. The germline V gene has CDR1 MNHNY and CDR2 SVGAGI (reference sequence). This CDR3 has 16 residues. The V gene lost 2 bases and the J gene lost 4 bases, with 17 bases spanning the gap. The CDR3 spells CASSYTGGQGTYGYTF. The CDR3 DNA reads TGTGCCAGCAGTTACACCGGTGGGCAGGGGACCTATGGCTACACCTTC.

The J gene is TRBJ2-2, the V gene TRBV5-4, with D perhaps matching TRBD1 (5 bases). This CDR3 has 15 amino acids. Trimming stripped 1 base from V and 6 bases from J, with 13 bases between. The V gene's germline CDR1 is SGHNT and CDR2 YYREEE (reference sequence). The CDR3 bases are TGTGCCAGCAGCTTGTATAGGGGCGTACCCGGGGAGCTGTTTTTT. Protein sequence: CASSLYRGVPGELFF.

This clone showed up just once. J is TRBJ2-3 and V is TRBV5-6; 10 positions agree with TRBD2. This CDR3 is 16 amino acids long. Germline assignment: CDR1 SGHDT and CDR2 YYEEEE. With 2 bases clipped from V and 3 bases from J, the junction kept 6 bases outside the gene matches. CDR3 loop: CASSFRASGSTDTQYF. In DNA, the CDR3 is TGTGCCAGCAGCTTTCGGGCTAGCGGGAGTACAGATACGCAGTATTTT.

The chain recombines TRBV5-1 with TRBJ2-7, with D tentatively TRBD2 (6 bases). Trimming took 6 bases from V and 5 from J, leaving 18 bases between them. The CDR3 totals 14 residues. The germline CDR1 and CDR2 sequences are SGHRS and YFSETQ. Written as DNA, the CDR3 is TGCGCCAGCACTTACGTGGGGGGAAGGGACGAGCAGTACTTC. Translating gives CASTYVGGRDEQYF.

The V and J genes are TRBV6-6 and TRBJ1-2; 10 bases fit TRBD1. From germline, CDR1 is MNHNY and CDR2 SVGAGI (reference sequence). After removal of 5 bases from V and 7 bases from J, the junction contained 16 bases not matched to a gene. The CDR3 spans 17 residues. CDR3 region: CASSRPLTGGEGGGYTF. In nucleotides, the CDR3 is TGTGCCAGCAGTCGCCCGTTGACAGGGGGCGAAGGAGGTGGCTACACCTTC.

This clone has a single count. V gene TRBV9 combines with J gene TRBJ2-1, with 10 bases aligning to TRBD1. V shed 2 bases and J 9 bases; nucleotides not matched to a gene: 14. CDR1 and CDR2 from the germline V gene are SGDLS and YYNGEE. The CDR3 spans 17 residues. CDR3: CASSVSGTGDRWGEQFF. CDR3 coding DNA: TGTGCCAGCAGCGTTTCCGGGACAGGGGATCGTTGGGGTGAGCAGTTCTTC.

The rearrangement links TRBV4-3 to TRBJ2-1, with D perhaps TRBD2 (6 bases). With 0 bases removed from V and 3 bases from J, the gap between germline ends came to 12 bases. Per the germline V gene, CDR1 is LGHNA and CDR2 is YSLEER. The CDR3 is made up of 16 amino acids. Here the CDR3 reads CASSQEASAGYNEQFF. Here the CDR3 DNA reads TGCGCCAGCAGCCAAGAGGCTAGCGCCGGCTACAATGAGCAGTTCTTC.

The chain is built from TRBV14 and TRBJ1-2; 9 bases map to TRBD1. CDR1 is SGHDN and CDR2 is FVKESK in the germline V gene. Unmatched junction bases numbered 8, after V lost 4 bases and J lost 8 bases. This CDR3 is built from 14 residues. CDR3 sequence reads: CASSLTLTGGGYTF. For the CDR3, the DNA is TGTGCCAGCAGCCTAACCCTGACAGGGGGAGGCTACACCTTC.